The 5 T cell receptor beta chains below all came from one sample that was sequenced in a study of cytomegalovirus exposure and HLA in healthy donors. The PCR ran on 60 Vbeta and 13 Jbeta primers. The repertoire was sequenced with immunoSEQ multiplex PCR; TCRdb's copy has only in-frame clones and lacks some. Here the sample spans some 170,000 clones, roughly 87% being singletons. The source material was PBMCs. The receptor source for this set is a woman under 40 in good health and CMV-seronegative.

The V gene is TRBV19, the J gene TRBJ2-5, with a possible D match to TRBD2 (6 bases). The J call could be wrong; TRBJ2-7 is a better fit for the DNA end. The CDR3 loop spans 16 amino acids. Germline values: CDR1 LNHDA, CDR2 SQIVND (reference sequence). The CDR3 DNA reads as TGTGCCAGTAGTATAGATGTGGCGGGGCCAACCTACGAGCAGTACTTC. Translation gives CASSIDVAGPTYEQYF.

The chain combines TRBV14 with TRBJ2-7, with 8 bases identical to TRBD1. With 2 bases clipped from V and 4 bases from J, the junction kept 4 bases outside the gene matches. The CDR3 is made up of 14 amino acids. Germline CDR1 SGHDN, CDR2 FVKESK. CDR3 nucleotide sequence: TGTGCCAGCAGCCAAATAGGACAGGGATACGAGCAGTACTTC. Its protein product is CASSQIGQGYEQYF.

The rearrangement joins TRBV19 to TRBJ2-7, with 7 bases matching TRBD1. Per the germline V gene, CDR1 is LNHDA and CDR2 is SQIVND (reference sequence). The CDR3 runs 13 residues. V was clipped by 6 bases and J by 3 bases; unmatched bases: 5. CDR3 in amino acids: CASSLGTDYEQYF. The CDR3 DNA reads TGTGCCAGTAGCCTGGGGACAGACTACGAGCAGTACTTC. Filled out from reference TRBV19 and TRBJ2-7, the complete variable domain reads DGGITQSPKYLFRKEGQNVTLSCEQNLNHDAMYWYRQDPGQGLRLIYYSQIVNDFQKGDIAEGYSVSREKKESFPLTVTSAQKNPTAFYLCASSLGTDYEQYFGPGTRLTVT.

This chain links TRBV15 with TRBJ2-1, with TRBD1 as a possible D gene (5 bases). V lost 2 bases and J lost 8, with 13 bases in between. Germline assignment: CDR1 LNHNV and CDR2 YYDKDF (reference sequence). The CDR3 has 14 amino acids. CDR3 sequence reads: CATSRRGSVYEQFF. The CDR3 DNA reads TGTGCCACCAGCAGAAGGGGATCGGTGTATGAGCAGTTCTTC. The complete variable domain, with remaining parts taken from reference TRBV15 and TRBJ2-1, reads DAMVIQNPRYQVTQFGKPVTLSCSQTLNHNVMYWYQQKSSQAPKLLFHYYDKDFNNEADTPDNFQSRRPNTSFCFLDIRSPGLGDTAMYLCATSRRGSVYEQFFGPGTRLTVL.

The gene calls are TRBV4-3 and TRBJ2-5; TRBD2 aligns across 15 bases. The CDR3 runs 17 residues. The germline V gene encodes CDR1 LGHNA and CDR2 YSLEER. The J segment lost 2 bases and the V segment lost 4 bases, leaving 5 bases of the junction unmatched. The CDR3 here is CASSPNGLAGGQETQYF. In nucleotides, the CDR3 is TGCGCCAGCAGCCCCAACGGACTAGCGGGGGGGCAAGAGACCCAGTACTTC.